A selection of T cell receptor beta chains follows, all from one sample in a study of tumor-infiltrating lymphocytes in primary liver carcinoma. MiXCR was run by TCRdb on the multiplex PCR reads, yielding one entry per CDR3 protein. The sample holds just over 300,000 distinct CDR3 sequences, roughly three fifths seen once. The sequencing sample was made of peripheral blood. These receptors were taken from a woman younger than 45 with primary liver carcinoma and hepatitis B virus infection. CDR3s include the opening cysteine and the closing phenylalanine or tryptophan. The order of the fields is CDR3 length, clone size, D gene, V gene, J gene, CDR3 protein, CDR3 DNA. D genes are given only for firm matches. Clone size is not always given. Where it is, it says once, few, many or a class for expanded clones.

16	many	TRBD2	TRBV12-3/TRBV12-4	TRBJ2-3	CASSPGTSGRRDTQYF	TGTGCCAGCAGTCCCGGGACTAGCGGGAGAAGGGATACGCAGTATTTT
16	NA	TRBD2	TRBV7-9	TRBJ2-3	CASSLGLAGFTDTQYF	TGTGCCAGCAGCTTGGGACTAGCGGGATTCACAGATACGCAGTATTTT
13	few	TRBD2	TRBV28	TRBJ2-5	CASRRTSRETQYF	TGTGCCAGCAGGAGGACTAGTCGTGAGACCCAGTACTTC
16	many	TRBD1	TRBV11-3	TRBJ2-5	CASSRVGTGNRKTQYF	TGTGCCAGCAGCAGAGTCGGGACAGGGAATAGGAAGACCCAGTACTTC
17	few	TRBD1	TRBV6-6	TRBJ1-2	CASSYSSYGQGIYGYTF	TGTGCCAGCAGTTACTCCTCTTATGGACAGGGCATATATGGCTACACCTTC
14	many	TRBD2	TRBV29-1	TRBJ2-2	CSVTGLANTGELFF	TGCAGCGTTACGGGACTAGCGAACACCGGGGAGCTGTTTTTT
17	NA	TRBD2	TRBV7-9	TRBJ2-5	CASSRGLAGLYQETQYF	TGTGCCAGCAGCCGCGGACTAGCGGGCTTGTACCAAGAGACCCAGTACTTC
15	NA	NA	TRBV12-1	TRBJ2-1	CASSFYWNLTNSYFF	TGTGCCAGCAGCTTTTACTGGAACCTTACTAATAGTTATTTCTTC
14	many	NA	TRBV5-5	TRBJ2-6	CASLEPSGANVLTF	TGTGCCAGCCTCGAGCCCTCTGGGGCCAACGTCCTGACTTTC
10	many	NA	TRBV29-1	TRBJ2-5	CSVERETQYF	TGCAGCGTTGAAAGGGAGACCCAGTACTTC
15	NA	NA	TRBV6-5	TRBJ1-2	CASRTGSGSYYGYTF	TGTGCCAGCAGAACAGGGTCCGGATCCTACTATGGCTACACCTTC
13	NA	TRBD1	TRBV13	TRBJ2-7	CASSLGQGVEQYF	TGTGCCAGTAGCTTGGGACAGGGGGTCGAGCAGTACTTC
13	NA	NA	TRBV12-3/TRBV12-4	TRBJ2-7	CASSGASSYEQYF	TGTGCCAGCAGTGGGGCCAGCTCCTACGAGCAGTACTTC
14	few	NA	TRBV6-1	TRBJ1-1	CAIRPGERGTEAFF	TGTGCCATCAGACCGGGCGAGCGGGGCACTGAAGCTTTCTTT
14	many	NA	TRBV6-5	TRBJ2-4	CASTSGTERDIQYF	TGTGCCAGCACTTCCGGGACCGAGAGGGACATTCAGTACTTC
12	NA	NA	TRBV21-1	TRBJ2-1	CASSKASDEQFF	TGTGCCAGCAGCAAAGCCAGCGATGAGCAGTTCTTC
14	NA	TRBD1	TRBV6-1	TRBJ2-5	CASSGRGQTGTQYF	TGTGCCAGCAGTGGAAGGGGACAGACTGGGACCCAGTACTTC
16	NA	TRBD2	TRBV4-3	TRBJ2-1	CASSPLSGGSYNEQFF	TGCGCCAGCAGCCCCTTATCGGGAGGGTCCTACAATGAGCAGTTCTTC
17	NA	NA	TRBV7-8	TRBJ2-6	CASSPAPFPSGANVLTF	TGTGCCAGCAGCCCCGCCCCCTTTCCTTCTGGGGCCAACGTCCTGACTTTC
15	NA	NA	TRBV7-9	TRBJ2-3	CASSYSRSSTDTQYF	TGTGCCAGCAGCTACTCCAGATCTAGCACAGATACGCAGTATTTT
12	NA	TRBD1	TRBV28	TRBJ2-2	CASWDRVGELFF	TGTGCTAGCTGGGACAGGGTTGGGGAGCTGTTTTTT
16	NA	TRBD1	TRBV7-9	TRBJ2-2	CASPWTGPKDTRELFF	TGTGCCAGCCCGTGGACAGGGCCCAAGGACACCCGGGAGCTGTTTTTT
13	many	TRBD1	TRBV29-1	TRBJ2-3	CSVGGQSTDTQYF	TGCAGCGTTGGGGGACAGTCCACAGATACGCAGTATTTT
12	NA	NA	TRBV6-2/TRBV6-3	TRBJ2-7	CASSSTSYEQYF	TGTGCCAGCAGTTCTACTTCCTACGAGCAGTACTTC
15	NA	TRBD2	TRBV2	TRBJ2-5	CASMKTSGRAETQYF	TGTGCCAGCATGAAGACTAGCGGGAGGGCGGAGACCCAGTACTTC
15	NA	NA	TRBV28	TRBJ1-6	CASSLSGAVHSPLHF	TGTGCCAGCAGTTTATCGGGGGCTGTCCACTCACCCCTCCACTTT
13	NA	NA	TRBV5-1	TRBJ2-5	CASSLGAEETQYF	TGCGCCAGCAGCTTGGGGGCAGAAGAGACCCAGTACTTC
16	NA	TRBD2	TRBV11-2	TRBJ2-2	CAIGLLAGGATGELFF	TGTGCCATCGGCCTCCTAGCGGGAGGTGCGACCGGGGAGCTGTTTTTT